The rows below give T cell receptor beta chains drawn from one sample of a study of persistence of HIV-infected CD4 T cells. These receptors lack a known antigen. Only in-frame clones appear in the TCRdb table, and some are missing; sequencing was by immunoSEQ multiplex PCR. The sample lists about 60,000 clones; under 80% were seen once. The sample consisted of CD4+ T cells sorted from PBMCs after approximately 18-hour stimulation, taken from a patient who received antiretroviral therapy. These receptors all stem from an adult man with HIV who was CMV-seropositive. CDR3s include the opening cysteine and the closing phenylalanine or tryptophan. A D gene is named only where the DNA matches it firmly. Rows give clone size only sometimes, using once, few, many, or a class for an expanded clone.

j_gene: TRBJ1-1; v_gene: TRBV5-1; abundance: -; d_gene: -; CDR3aa: CASSHSTSNTEAFF; CDR3nt: TGCGCCAGCAGCCACTCTACCTCGAACACTGAAGCTTTCTTT
j_gene: TRBJ1-2; v_gene: TRBV20-1; abundance: -; d_gene: TRBD1; CDR3aa: CSASPGQGASYGYTF; CDR3nt: TGCAGTGCTAGTCCGGGACAGGGGGCGAGCTATGGCTACACCTTC
j_gene: TRBJ2-7; v_gene: TRBV18; abundance: -; d_gene: TRBD1; CDR3aa: CASSPKSTGQGAGNEQYF; CDR3nt: TGTGCCAGCTCGCCTAAGAGCACGGGACAGGGGGCAGGAAACGAGCAGTACTTC
j_gene: TRBJ1-1; v_gene: TRBV15; abundance: -; d_gene: -; CDR3aa: CATSRDRARKTEAFF; CDR3nt: TGTGCCACCAGCAGAGATCGGGCCAGAAAGACTGAAGCTTTCTTT
j_gene: TRBJ1-1; v_gene: TRBV2; abundance: -; d_gene: -; CDR3aa: CASSGLRNTEAFF; CDR3nt: TGTGCCAGCAGTGGACTAAGGAACACTGAAGCTTTCTTT
j_gene: TRBJ2-3; v_gene: TRBV6-5; abundance: -; d_gene: TRBD2; CDR3aa: CASRIAGGTDTQYF; CDR3nt: TGTGCCAGCAGAATAGCGGGGGGGACAGATACGCAGTATTTT
j_gene: TRBJ1-1; v_gene: TRBV18; abundance: -; d_gene: TRBD1; CDR3aa: CASSHTGDRATEAFF; CDR3nt: TGTGCCAGCTCGCACACAGGGGATAGAGCCACTGAAGCTTTCTTT
j_gene: TRBJ2-1; v_gene: TRBV29-1; abundance: -; d_gene: TRBD2; CDR3aa: CSVSNPGTSGAEQFF; CDR3nt: TGCAGCGTTTCCAATCCCGGGACTAGCGGAGCTGAGCAGTTCTTC
j_gene: TRBJ2-1; v_gene: TRBV2; abundance: -; d_gene: TRBD1; CDR3aa: CASSPGQGAYNEQFF; CDR3nt: TGTGCCAGCAGCCCGGGACAGGGGGCCTACAATGAGCAGTTCTTC
j_gene: TRBJ1-1; v_gene: TRBV10-1; abundance: -; d_gene: TRBD1; CDR3aa: CASSESRTGNTEAFF; CDR3nt: TGCGCCAGCAGTGAGTCTCGGACAGGGAACACTGAAGCTTTCTTT
j_gene: TRBJ1-1; v_gene: TRBV6-5; abundance: -; d_gene: -; CDR3aa: CASKANTEAFF; CDR3nt: TGTGCCAGCAAAGCGAACACTGAAGCTTTCTTT
j_gene: TRBJ1-3; v_gene: TRBV5-4; abundance: -; d_gene: -; CDR3aa: CASSLTASARGYGNTIYF; CDR3nt: TGTGCCAGCAGCTTAACAGCCTCAGCCAGGGGCTACGGAAACACCATATATTTT
j_gene: TRBJ1-5; v_gene: TRBV19; abundance: -; d_gene: -; CDR3aa: CASNYRGTSQPQHF; CDR3nt: TGTGCCAGTAATTATCGGGGGACTAGTCAGCCCCAGCATTTT
j_gene: TRBJ1-2; v_gene: TRBV5-4; abundance: -; d_gene: -; CDR3aa: CASSLDFFAYGYTF; CDR3nt: TGTGCCAGCAGCTTGGACTTTTTTGCCTATGGCTACACCTTC
j_gene: TRBJ2-6; v_gene: TRBV18; abundance: -; d_gene: -; CDR3aa: CASSPIDGANVLTF; CDR3nt: TGTGCCAGCTCACCCATAGATGGGGCCAACGTCCTGACTTTC
j_gene: TRBJ2-1; v_gene: TRBV28; abundance: -; d_gene: TRBD2; CDR3aa: CASSLNGIAGEQREQFF; CDR3nt: TGTGCCAGCAGTTTAAATGGGATAGCGGGGGAACAAAGGGAGCAGTTCTTC
j_gene: TRBJ1-3; v_gene: TRBV4-1; abundance: -; d_gene: -; CDR3aa: CASSQGGTGNTIYF; CDR3nt: TGCGCCAGCAGCCAAGGTGGTACTGGAAACACCATATATTTT
j_gene: TRBJ1-3; v_gene: TRBV28; abundance: -; d_gene: -; CDR3aa: CASSISGSLGNTIYF; CDR3nt: TGTGCCAGCAGTATATCAGGTTCTCTGGGAAACACCATATATTTT
j_gene: TRBJ2-2; v_gene: TRBV4-1; abundance: -; d_gene: -; CDR3aa: CASSQDVGANTGELFF; CDR3nt: TGCGCCAGCAGCCAAGATGTGGGGGCGAACACCGGGGAGCTGTTTTTT
j_gene: TRBJ2-5; v_gene: TRBV11-1; abundance: -; d_gene: -; CDR3aa: CASSVGYQETQYF; CDR3nt: TGTGCCAGCAGCGTAGGATACCAAGAGACCCAGTACTTC
j_gene: TRBJ1-1; v_gene: TRBV20-1; abundance: -; d_gene: TRBD1; CDR3aa: CSASLSGTAAVNTEAFF; CDR3nt: TGCAGTGCTAGTCTGAGTGGGACAGCGGCCGTGAACACTGAAGCTTTCTTT
j_gene: TRBJ1-5; v_gene: TRBV5-6; abundance: -; d_gene: -; CDR3aa: CASSLRGGRRNQPQHF; CDR3nt: TGTGCCAGCAGCTTGAGGGGGGGTCGGCGCAATCAGCCCCAGCATTTT
j_gene: TRBJ1-1; v_gene: TRBV6-5; abundance: -; d_gene: -; CDR3aa: CASSPENWGGTEAFF; CDR3nt: TGTGCCAGCAGTCCAGAGAATTGGGGGGGCACTGAAGCTTTCTTT
j_gene: TRBJ1-2; v_gene: TRBV6-6; abundance: once; d_gene: -; CDR3aa: CASSHGGGRSPPPRYTF; CDR3nt: TGTGCCAGCAGTCACGGGGGGGGCAGGTCACCCCCACCTCGCTACACCTTC
j_gene: TRBJ1-1; v_gene: TRBV20-1; abundance: -; d_gene: -; CDR3aa: CSVVNGEAFF; CDR3nt: TGCAGTGTCGTCAACGGTGAAGCTTTCTTT
j_gene: TRBJ1-3; v_gene: TRBV30; abundance: -; d_gene: -; CDR3aa: CAWRPPQGRRENTIYF; CDR3nt: TGTGCCTGGAGGCCCCCACAGGGAAGGAGAGAAAACACCATATATTTT
j_gene: TRBJ1-5; v_gene: TRBV28; abundance: -; d_gene: -; CDR3aa: CASSITGLGQPQHF; CDR3nt: TGTGCCAGCAGTATCACAGGGTTGGGTCAGCCCCAGCATTTT
j_gene: TRBJ2-1; v_gene: TRBV28; abundance: -; d_gene: -; CDR3aa: CASRSGSSYNEQFF; CDR3nt: TGTGCCAGCAGAAGCGGAAGCTCCTACAATGAGCAGTTCTTC
j_gene: TRBJ1-1; v_gene: TRBV5-1; abundance: once; d_gene: -; CDR3aa: CASSVVSMNTEAFF; CDR3nt: TGCGCCAGCAGCGTCGTCAGCATGAACACTGAAGCTTTCTTT